A selection of T cell receptor beta chains follows, all from one sample in a study of blood T cell repertoires in COVID-19. TCRdb keeps only in-frame clones here, not all; method: immunoSEQ multiplex PCR. The table includes about 270,000 clones, roughly 87% detected once. The sample was PBMCs or T cells enriched from blood (not recorded which). These receptors were obtained from a woman aged 30 to 39 who had recovered from COVID-19. Both conserved end residues are part of each CDR3. A D gene is named only where the DNA matches it firmly. The size entry is marked missing in some rows and otherwise reads once, few, many or a size class.

length	size	V	D	J	DNA	CDR3
13	-	TRBV7-3	-	TRBJ2-2	TGTGCCAGCAGCTTTTCTAGAGGCGGGGAGCTGTTTTTT	CASSFSRGGELFF
13	-	TRBV4-3	-	TRBJ1-2	TGCGCCAGCAGCCAACGGGAGTTGTATGGCTACACCTTC	CASSQRELYGYTF
15	-	TRBV11-3	-	TRBJ2-5	TGTGCCAGCAGCTTACGGTTCGAGGGCCAAGAGACCCAGTACTTC	CASSLRFEGQETQYF
13	-	TRBV7-2	-	TRBJ1-2	TGTGCCAGCAGCTTAGGCGTCAGGGTGGGCTACACCTTC	CASSLGVRVGYTF
13	-	TRBV9	-	TRBJ1-1	TGTGCCAGCAGCGTAGGAGGCGACACTGAAGCTTTCTTT	CASSVGGDTEAFF
13	-	TRBV20-1	TRBD1	TRBJ1-6	TGCAGTGCTAGTTTCAGGGGGAATTCACCCCTCCACTTT	CSASFRGNSPLHF
15	once	TRBV10-3	-	TRBJ2-5	TGTGCCATCAGTGAGCTGGGGGGAGAGCAAGAGACCCAGTACTTC	CAISELGGEQETQYF
13	-	TRBV21-1	-	TRBJ1-2	TGTGCCAGACTTGGACGGGAAAGGGGGGGCTACACCTTC	CARLGRERGGYTF
12	-	TRBV30	-	TRBJ1-6	TGTGCCTGGAGACAGTTCTTGTCACCCCTCCACTTT	CAWRQFLSPLHF
20	-	TRBV19	TRBD2	TRBJ2-1	TGTGCCAGTAGTCCCCGAGGGAGGAGCGGGACGTACAATACCTACAATGAGCAGTTCTTC	CASSPRGRSGTYNTYNEQFF
14	-	TRBV3-1/TRBV3-2	-	TRBJ1-1	TGTGCCAGCAGCCAAGTGTCAGGGATCACTGAAGCTTTCTTT	CASSQVSGITEAFF
15	-	TRBV6-5	-	TRBJ2-7	TGTGCCAGCAGTCACCCGGCCAGGGCCTCCTACGAGCAGTACTTC	CASSHPARASYEQYF
12	-	TRBV7-2	TRBD1	TRBJ1-1	TGTGCCAGCAGCTTAGCCCGACAGGGGGCTTTCTTT	CASSLARQGAFF
16	once	TRBV11-3	-	TRBJ2-7	TGTGCCAGCAGCTTAATTACGGGAGCCTCCGGCTACGAGCAGTACTTC	CASSLITGASGYEQYF
13	-	TRBV7-6	-	TRBJ2-3	TGTGCCAGCAGCTTAGAAAGAGGGGATACGCAGTATTTT	CASSLERGDTQYF
14	-	TRBV27	-	TRBJ2-3	TGTGCCAGCAGATTCCTGCAGGTCACAGATACGCAGTATTTT	CASRFLQVTDTQYF
14	-	TRBV19	-	TRBJ1-3	TGTGCCAGTATGGACGCGGACACTGGAAACACCATATATTTT	CASMDADTGNTIYF
14	-	TRBV9	-	TRBJ1-2	TGTGCCAGCAGCGTAGTCCGGGGGAACTATGGCTACACCTTC	CASSVVRGNYGYTF